The rows below give T cell receptor beta chains drawn from one sample of a study of Ad26.COV2.S vaccination and SARS-CoV-2 variants. The repertoire was sequenced with immunoSEQ multiplex PCR; TCRdb's copy has only in-frame clones and lacks some. Of hundreds of thousands of clones in the sample, about nine tenths were seen once. The input for sequencing was peripheral blood, taken in a trial of Ad26.COV2.S vaccine versus placebo. The receptor source for this set is a person aged 18-65 years who received the Ad26.COV2.S COVID-19 vaccine or a placebo. Each CDR3 is given with its conserved first and last residue. A D gene is named only where the DNA matches it firmly. Where a row states a size, it is once, few, many or the class of an expanded clone; other rows omit it.

cdr3_aa cdr3_nt j_call d_call clone_size v_call
CAWSDYNEQFF TGTGCCTGGAGTGATTACAATGAGCAGTTCTTC TRBJ2-1 . . TRBV30
CASRRQGAYEQYF TGTGCCAGCAGACGACAGGGCGCCTACGAGCAGTACTTC TRBJ2-7 TRBD1 . TRBV6-5
CASSPKWGTEAFF TGTGCCAGCAGCCCCAAATGGGGCACTGAAGCTTTCTTT TRBJ1-1 . . TRBV6-5
CASSSTSGQETQYF TGTGCCAGCTCCTCTACCTCGGGGCAAGAGACCCAGTACTTC TRBJ2-5 . . TRBV18
CAWSQGQANSPLHF TGTGCCTGGAGCCAGGGACAGGCTAATTCACCCCTCCACTTT TRBJ1-6 TRBD1 . TRBV30
CASSVAPRAGGGENTQYF TGTGCCAGCAGCGTAGCCCCCCGGGCGGGGGGGGGTGAAAATACGCAGTATTTT TRBJ2-3 TRBD2 . TRBV9
CASRIGSAGSNEQFF TGTGCCAGCAGGATAGGATCAGCGGGCTCCAATGAGCAGTTCTTC TRBJ2-1 . . TRBV2
CASSPLAGGPGEQFF TGTGCCAGCAGCCCTCTAGCGGGGGGGCCTGGTGAGCAGTTCTTC TRBJ2-1 TRBD2 . TRBV25-1
CASSPSGTGFYGYTF TGTGCCAGCTCACCATCCGGCACAGGTTTCTATGGCTACACCTTC TRBJ1-2 . . TRBV18
CASSQAGTAQETQYF TGTGCCAGCAGCCAAGCAGGGACAGCTCAAGAGACCCAGTACTTC TRBJ2-5 TRBD1 once TRBV4-2
CASSPSLGGYTF TGTGCCAGCAGTCCCTCCCTGGGTGGCTACACCTTC TRBJ1-2 . . TRBV6-5
CASSPGAFNEKLFF TGTGCCAGCAGCCCAGGGGCCTTTAATGAAAAACTGTTTTTT TRBJ1-4 . . TRBV9
CASSTRDTVNTEAFF TGTGCCAGTAGTACCCGGGACACCGTTAACACTGAAGCTTTCTTT TRBJ1-1 . . TRBV19
CASSVAGSTDTQYF TGTGCCAGCAGTGTTGCCGGGAGCACAGATACGCAGTATTTT TRBJ2-3 . . TRBV6-4
CASSNPPGQWTYEQYF TGTGCCAGCAGTAATCCACCGGGACAGTGGACCTACGAGCAGTACTTC TRBJ2-7 TRBD1 once TRBV6-2/TRBV6-3
CAIRPTDRDDSPLHF TGTGCCATCAGGCCAACGGACAGGGATGATTCACCCCTCCACTTT TRBJ1-6 TRBD1 once TRBV10-3
CAMAGSYNEQFF TGTGCCATGGCCGGCTCCTACAATGAGCAGTTCTTC TRBJ2-1 . . TRBV5-8
CASSQDPAPNEQFF TGCGCCAGCAGCCAAGATCCGGCTCCAAATGAGCAGTTCTTC TRBJ2-1 . . TRBV4-3
CASSYPGKAGEQYF TGTGCCAGCAGTTACCCGGGAAAGGCCGGCGAGCAGTACTTC TRBJ2-7 . . TRBV6-2/TRBV6-3
CAAQQGGGGNQPQHF TGTGCTGCTCAACAGGGAGGAGGTGGCAATCAGCCCCAGCATTTT TRBJ1-5 . . TRBV19
CASSPPGGGPANEKLFF TGTGCCAGCTCACCACCAGGCGGGGGGCCGGCTAATGAAAAACTGTTTTTT TRBJ1-4 . . TRBV18
CASSGKDRVGEAFF TGCGCCAGCAGCGGCAAAGACAGGGTTGGTGAAGCTTTCTTT TRBJ1-1 TRBD1 . TRBV5-1
CASGSTGVNTEAFF TGTGCCAGCGGATCGACAGGGGTGAACACTGAAGCTTTCTTT TRBJ1-1 TRBD1 . TRBV5-4
CASSQGPGENSYEQYF TGTGCCAGCAGCCAAGGTCCAGGGGAAAACTCCTACGAGCAGTACTTC TRBJ2-7 . . TRBV3-1/TRBV3-2
CASSTTSGNTGELFF TGTGCCAGCAGCACCACTAGCGGGAACACCGGGGAGCTGTTTTTT TRBJ2-2 TRBD2 once TRBV7-9
CASRGGTGELFF TGTGCCAGCAGGGGAGGTACGGGGGAGCTGTTTTTT TRBJ2-2 . . TRBV7-9
CASSPDPRGAFF TGTGCCAGCAGCCCCGATCCCCGGGGAGCTTTCTTT TRBJ1-1 . . TRBV11-2
CASSLVMVGGQETQYF TGTGCCAGCAGCTTAGTGATGGTGGGGGGCCAAGAGACCCAGTACTTC TRBJ2-5 . . TRBV7-6
CSSGRNTGELFF TGCAGCTCTGGGAGGAACACCGGGGAGCTGTTTTTT TRBJ2-2 . . TRBV29-1
CASSGLRGTEAFF TGTGCCAGCAGTGGGCTCCGGGGCACTGAAGCTTTCTTT TRBJ1-1 . . TRBV2
CSVEGQLSEQYF TGCAGCGTTGAGGGACAGCTTTCCGAGCAGTACTTC TRBJ2-7 TRBD1 . TRBV29-1
CASSLTDGGDTEAFF TGCGCCAGCAGCCTAACCGACGGCGGGGACACTGAAGCTTTCTTT TRBJ1-1 . . TRBV4-3
CASRPGQGLAEAFF TGTGCCAGCAGACCGGGACAGGGGCTCGCTGAAGCTTTCTTT TRBJ1-1 TRBD1 once TRBV5-6
CASSLEGGQETQYF TGTGCCAGCAGCTTAGAAGGGGGCCAAGAGACCCAGTACTTC TRBJ2-5 . . TRBV7-2
CASSDEGITEAFF TGTGCCAGCAGCGATGAAGGAATAACTGAAGCTTTCTTT TRBJ1-1 . few TRBV9